This TCR beta chain was sequenced in a study of control samples from healthy donors and cancer patients. Generated by immunoSEQ multiplex PCR, the TCRdb table keeps only in-frame clones and is missing some. The table lists 350,000 to 450,000 clones, 75% to 95% of them singletons. This clone turned up a few times. The source material was PBMCs. This TCR was recovered from a middle-aged man with head and neck cancer.

This CDR3 reads CAWSPQGAINQPQHF. CDR3 coding DNA: TGTGCCTGGAGCCCACAGGGGGCGATCAATCAGCCCCAGCATTTT. The V and J genes are TRBV30 and TRBJ1-5, with 9 bases matching TRBD1. V trimming: 3 bases; J trimming: 3 bases; junction bases outside the gene matches: 6. The CDR3 sequence is 15 residues long. Germline V gene sequence: CDR1 GTSNPN, CDR2 SVGIG (reference sequence).